Below, one TCR beta chain is given with its context. The junction departs from the called germline gene at one end, perhaps through a read error. The source of the sample is a study of tumor-infiltrating lymphocytes in primary liver carcinoma. Total RNA amounting to roughly 480 ng was the source from which TCR beta cDNA was made with a constant-region primer. Nested multiplex PCR, run for three rounds with slightly modified ARM-PCR, yielded TCR beta libraries. The first two PCR rounds, roughly 9 cycles each, used TRBV1-TRBV30 forward primers and a C-beta reverse primer. One entry per CDR3 protein results from TCRdb running MiXCR on the multiplex PCR reads. The table has tens of thousands of distinct CDR3 sequences, over 60% seen once; the top ten hold less than 20%. The germline V gene has CDR1 SQVTM and CDR2 ANQGSEA. This CDR3 contains 12 residues. Investigators took RNA and DNA out together from approximately 22-30 mg of unsorted bulk tissue.

Input material: liver tumor tissue from sampling region 1. Subset reported: tumor region T1, superior pole. The V and J genes are TRBV29-1 and TRBJ2-7, with no clear D. The receptor's source is a man aged 35-49 years with primary liver carcinoma and hepatitis B virus infection. CDR3 in amino acids: CGVIAPPYKQYF. CDR3 bases: TGCGGCGTGATAGCTCCACCCTACAAGCAGTACTTC.